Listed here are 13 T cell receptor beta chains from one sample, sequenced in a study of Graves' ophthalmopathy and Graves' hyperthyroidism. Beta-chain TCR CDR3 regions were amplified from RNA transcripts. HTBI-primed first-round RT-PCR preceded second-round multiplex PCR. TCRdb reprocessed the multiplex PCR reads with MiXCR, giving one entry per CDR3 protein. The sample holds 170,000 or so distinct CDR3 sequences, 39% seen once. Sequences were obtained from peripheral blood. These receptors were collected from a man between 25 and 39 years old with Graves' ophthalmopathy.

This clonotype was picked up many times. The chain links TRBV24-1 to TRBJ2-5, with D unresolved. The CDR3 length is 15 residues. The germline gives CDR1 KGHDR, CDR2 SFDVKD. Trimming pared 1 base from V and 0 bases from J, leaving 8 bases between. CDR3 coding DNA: TGTGCCACCAGTGATTTCCGGACGGACCAAGAGACCCAGTACTTC. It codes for CATSDFRTDQETQYF.

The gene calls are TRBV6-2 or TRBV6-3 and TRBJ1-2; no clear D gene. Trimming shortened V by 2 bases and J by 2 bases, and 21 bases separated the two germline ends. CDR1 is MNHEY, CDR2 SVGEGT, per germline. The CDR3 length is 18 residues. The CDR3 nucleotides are TGTGCCAGCAGTTACGACCCCTATCCATCTACCTGGAACTATGGCTACACCTTC. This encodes CASSYDPYPSTWNYGYTF.

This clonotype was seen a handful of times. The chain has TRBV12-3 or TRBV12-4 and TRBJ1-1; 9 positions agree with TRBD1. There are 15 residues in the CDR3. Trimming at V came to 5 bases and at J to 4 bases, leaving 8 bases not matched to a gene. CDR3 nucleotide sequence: TGTGCCAGCAGTCCCGCGGGACAGGGTATCACTGAAGCTTTCTTT. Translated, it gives CASSPAGQGITEAFF.

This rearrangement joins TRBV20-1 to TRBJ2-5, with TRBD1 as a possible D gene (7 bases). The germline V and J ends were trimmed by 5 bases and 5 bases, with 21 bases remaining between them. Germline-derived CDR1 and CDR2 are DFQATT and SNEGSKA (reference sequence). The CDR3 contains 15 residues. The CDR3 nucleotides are TGCAGTGCTCAGACGGGGGCAGGGGGGAAGGAGACCCAGTACTTC. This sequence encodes CSAQTGAGGKETQYF.

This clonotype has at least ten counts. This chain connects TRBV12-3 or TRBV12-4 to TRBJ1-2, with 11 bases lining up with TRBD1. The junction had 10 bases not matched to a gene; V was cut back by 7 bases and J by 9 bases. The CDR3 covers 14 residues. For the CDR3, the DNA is TGTGCCAGCACCCTCGGGGGACAGGGGGGGCGCTACACCTTC. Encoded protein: CASTLGGQGGRYTF.

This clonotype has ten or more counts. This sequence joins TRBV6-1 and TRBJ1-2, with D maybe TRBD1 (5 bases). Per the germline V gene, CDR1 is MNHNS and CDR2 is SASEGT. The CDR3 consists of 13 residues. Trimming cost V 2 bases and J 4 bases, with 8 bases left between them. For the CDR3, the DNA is TGTGCCAGCAGTGAAACAGGTACCTATGGCTACACCTTC. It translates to CASSETGTYGYTF.

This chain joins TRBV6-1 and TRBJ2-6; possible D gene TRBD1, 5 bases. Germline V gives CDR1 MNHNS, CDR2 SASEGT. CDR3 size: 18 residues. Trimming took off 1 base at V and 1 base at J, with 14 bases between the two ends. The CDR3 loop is CASSEDPGPRSGANVLTF. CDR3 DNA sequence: TGTGCCAGCAGTGAAGATCCAGGGCCCCGTTCTGGGGCCAACGTCCTGACTTTC.

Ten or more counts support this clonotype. The CDR3 loop is CASSYNPINRVPNQPQHF. The CDR3 DNA is TGTGCCAGCAGTTACAATCCCATCAACAGGGTTCCCAATCAGCCCCAGCATTTT. The chain has TRBV6-2 or TRBV6-3 and TRBJ1-5; D possibly corresponds to TRBD1 (6 bases). This CDR3 spans 18 amino acids. Trimming left V 2 bases short and J 3 bases short, with 20 bases between. Looked up from germline, CDR1 is MNHEY and CDR2 is SVGEGT.

The chain's CDR3 is CASTPHRRVTEAFF. Written as DNA, the CDR3 is TGTGCCAGCACTCCGCATAGGCGGGTTACTGAAGCTTTCTTT. This chain links TRBV6-1 with TRBJ1-1; D gene unclear. The CDR3 contains 14 residues. The germline CDR1 and CDR2 sequences are MNHNS and SASEGT. Trimming shortened V by 7 bases and J by 5 bases, and 17 bases separated the two germline ends.

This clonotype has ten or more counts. CDR3 nucleotides: TGTGCCGGGTTCGGGACAGGGCAAGAGACCCAGTACTTC. This encodes CAGFGTGQETQYF. The genes are TRBV30 and TRBJ2-5, with 9 bases matching TRBD1. From germline, CDR1 is GTSNPN and CDR2 SVGIG (reference sequence). The CDR3 length is 13 residues. V dropped 8 bases and J dropped 2; count of bases not matched to a gene: 6.

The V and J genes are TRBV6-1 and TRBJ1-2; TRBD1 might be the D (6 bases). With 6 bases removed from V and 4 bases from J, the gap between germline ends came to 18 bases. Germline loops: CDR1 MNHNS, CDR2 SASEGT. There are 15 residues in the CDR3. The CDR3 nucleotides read TGTGCCAGCAGCCTCGATCAGACAGGTCTCTATGGCTACACCTTC. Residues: CASSLDQTGLYGYTF.

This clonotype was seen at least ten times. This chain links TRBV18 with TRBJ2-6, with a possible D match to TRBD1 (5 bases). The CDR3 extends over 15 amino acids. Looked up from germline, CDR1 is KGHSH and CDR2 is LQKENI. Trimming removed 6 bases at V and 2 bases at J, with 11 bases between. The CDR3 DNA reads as TGTGCCAGCTCTATTCAGGGTACTGGGGCCAACGTCCTGACTTTC. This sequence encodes CASSIQGTGANVLTF. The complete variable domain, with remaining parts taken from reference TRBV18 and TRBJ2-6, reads NAGVMQNPRHLVRRRGQEARLRCSPMKGHSHVYWYRQLPEEGLKFMVYLQKENIIDESGMPKERFSAEFPKEGPSILRIQQVVRGDSAAYFCASSIQGTGANVLTFGAGSRLTVL.

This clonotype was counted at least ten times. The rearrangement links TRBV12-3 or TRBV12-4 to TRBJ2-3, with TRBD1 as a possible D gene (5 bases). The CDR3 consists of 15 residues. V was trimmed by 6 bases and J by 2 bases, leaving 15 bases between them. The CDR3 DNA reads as TGTGCCAGCAGAAAAAGGCAGGGAAACACAGATACGCAGTATTTT. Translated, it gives CASRKRQGNTDTQYF.